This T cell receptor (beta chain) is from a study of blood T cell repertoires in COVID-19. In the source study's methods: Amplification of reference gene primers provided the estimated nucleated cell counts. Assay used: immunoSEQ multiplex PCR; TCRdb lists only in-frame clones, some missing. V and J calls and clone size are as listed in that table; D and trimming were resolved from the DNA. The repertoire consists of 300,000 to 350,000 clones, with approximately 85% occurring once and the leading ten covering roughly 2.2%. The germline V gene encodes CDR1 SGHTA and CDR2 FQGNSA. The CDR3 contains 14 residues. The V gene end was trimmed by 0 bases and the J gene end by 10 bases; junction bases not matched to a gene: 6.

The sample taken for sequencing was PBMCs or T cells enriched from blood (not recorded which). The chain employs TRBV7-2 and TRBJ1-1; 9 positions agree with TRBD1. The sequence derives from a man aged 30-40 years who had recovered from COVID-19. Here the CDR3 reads CASSLAGTGISAFF. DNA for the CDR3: TGTGCCAGCAGCTTAGCGGGGACAGGGATATCAGCTTTCTTT.